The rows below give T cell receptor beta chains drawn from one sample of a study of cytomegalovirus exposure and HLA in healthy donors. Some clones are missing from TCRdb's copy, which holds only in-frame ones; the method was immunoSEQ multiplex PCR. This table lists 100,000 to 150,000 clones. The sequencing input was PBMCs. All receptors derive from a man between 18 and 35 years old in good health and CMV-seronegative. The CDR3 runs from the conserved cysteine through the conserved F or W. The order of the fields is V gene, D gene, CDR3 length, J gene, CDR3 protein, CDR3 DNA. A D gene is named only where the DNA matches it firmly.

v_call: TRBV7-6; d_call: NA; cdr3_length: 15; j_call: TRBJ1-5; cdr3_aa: CASSPGREGNQPQHF; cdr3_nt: TGTGCCAGCAGCCCCGGCAGGGAGGGCAATCAGCCCCAGCATTTT
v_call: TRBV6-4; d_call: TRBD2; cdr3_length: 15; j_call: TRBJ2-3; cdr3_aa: CASSPGLANSGRQYF; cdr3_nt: TGTGCCAGCAGTCCGGGACTAGCCAATTCAGGGAGGCAGTATTTT
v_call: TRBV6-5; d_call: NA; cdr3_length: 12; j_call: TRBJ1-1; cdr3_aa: CASSNGQIEAFF; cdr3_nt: TGTGCCAGCAGTAACGGACAGATTGAAGCTTTCTTT
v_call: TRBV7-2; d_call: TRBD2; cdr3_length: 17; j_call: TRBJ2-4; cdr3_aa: CASSPGGLAGLKNIQYF; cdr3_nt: TGTGCCAGCAGCCCGGGGGGACTAGCGGGGTTAAAAAACATTCAGTACTTC
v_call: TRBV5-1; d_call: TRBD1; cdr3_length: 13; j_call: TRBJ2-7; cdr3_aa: CASSRRQGPEQYF; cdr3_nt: TGCGCCAGCAGCCGCCGACAGGGGCCCGAGCAGTACTTC
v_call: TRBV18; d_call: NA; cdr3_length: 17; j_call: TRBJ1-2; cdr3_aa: CASSPGHTGRANYGYTF; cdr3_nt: TGTGCCAGCTCACCAGGTCATACAGGCCGAGCTAACTATGGCTACACCTTC
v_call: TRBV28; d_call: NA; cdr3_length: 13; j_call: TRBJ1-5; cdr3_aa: CASSLWPNQPQHF; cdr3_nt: TGTGCCAGCAGTCTCTGGCCTAATCAGCCCCAGCATTTT
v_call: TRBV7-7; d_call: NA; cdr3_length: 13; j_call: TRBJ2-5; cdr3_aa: CASSIQRKETQYF; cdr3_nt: TGTGCTAGCTCAATACAGAGAAAAGAGACCCAGTACTTC
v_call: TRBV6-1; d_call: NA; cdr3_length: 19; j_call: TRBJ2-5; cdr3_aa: CASSEKGYRVLVSQETQYF; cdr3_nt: TGTGCCAGCAGTGAAAAGGGGTACAGGGTTCTTGTTAGCCAAGAGACCCAGTACTTC
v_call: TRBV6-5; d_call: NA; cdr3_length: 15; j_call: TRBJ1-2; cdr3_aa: CASSYSSQGRRGYTF; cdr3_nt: TGTGCCAGCAGTTACTCGAGTCAGGGCAGGCGCGGCTACACCTTC
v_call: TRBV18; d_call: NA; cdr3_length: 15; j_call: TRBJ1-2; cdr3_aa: CASSPIPGDIYGYTF; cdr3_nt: TGTGCCAGCTCACCGATTCCAGGCGATATCTATGGCTACACCTTC
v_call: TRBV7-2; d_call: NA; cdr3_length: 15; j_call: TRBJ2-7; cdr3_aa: CASSLEGVSSYEQYF; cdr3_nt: TGTGCCAGCAGCTTAGAGGGGGTAAGCTCCTACGAGCAGTACTTC
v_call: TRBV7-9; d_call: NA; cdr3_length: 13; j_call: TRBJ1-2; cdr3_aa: CASSLASETGYTF; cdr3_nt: TGTGCCAGCAGCTTAGCGAGCGAGACCGGCTACACCTTC
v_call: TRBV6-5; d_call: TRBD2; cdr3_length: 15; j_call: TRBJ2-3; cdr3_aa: CASSSSGGAADTQYF; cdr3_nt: TGTGCCAGCAGTTCGAGCGGGGGGGCCGCAGATACGCAGTATTTT
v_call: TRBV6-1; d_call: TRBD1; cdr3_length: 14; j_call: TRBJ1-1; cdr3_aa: CASSAGTGGTEASF; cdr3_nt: TGTGCCAGCAGCGCCGGTACAGGGGGAACTGAAGCTTCCTTT
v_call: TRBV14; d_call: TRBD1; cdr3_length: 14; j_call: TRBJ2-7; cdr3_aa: CASSPGTWTGEQYF; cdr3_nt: TGTGCCAGCAGCCCGGGGACCTGGACAGGCGAGCAGTACTTC
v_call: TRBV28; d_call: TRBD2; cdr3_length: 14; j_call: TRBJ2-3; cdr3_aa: CASSFGGGARTQYF; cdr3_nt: TGTGCCAGCAGTTTTGGCGGGGGGGCAAGGACGCAGTATTTT
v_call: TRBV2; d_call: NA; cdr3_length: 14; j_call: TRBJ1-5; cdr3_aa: CASSPDKRNQPQHF; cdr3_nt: TGTGCCAGCAGTCCGGACAAACGCAATCAGCCCCAGCATTTT
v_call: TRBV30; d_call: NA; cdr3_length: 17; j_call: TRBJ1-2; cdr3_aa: CAWSDTPDSILFYGYTF; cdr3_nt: TGTGCCTGGAGTGACACCCCGGACTCCATACTCTTTTATGGCTACACCTTC
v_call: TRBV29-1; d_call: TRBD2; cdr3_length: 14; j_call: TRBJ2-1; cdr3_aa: CSVGLAVPQDEQFF; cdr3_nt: TGCAGCGTTGGACTAGCGGTCCCCCAGGATGAGCAGTTCTTC
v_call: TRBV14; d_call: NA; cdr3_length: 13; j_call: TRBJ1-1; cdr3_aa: CASSQGPDTEAFF; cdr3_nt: TGTGCCAGCAGCCAGGGGCCGGACACTGAAGCTTTCTTT
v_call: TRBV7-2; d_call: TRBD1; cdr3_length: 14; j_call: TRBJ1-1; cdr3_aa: CASSATGGVTEAFF; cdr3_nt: TGTGCCAGCAGCGCTACAGGGGGTGTCACTGAAGCTTTCTTT
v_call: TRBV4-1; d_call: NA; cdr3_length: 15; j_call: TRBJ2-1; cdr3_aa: CASSPSGGGYNEQFF; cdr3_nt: TGCGCCAGCAGCCCTAGTGGGGGCGGATACAATGAGCAGTTCTTC
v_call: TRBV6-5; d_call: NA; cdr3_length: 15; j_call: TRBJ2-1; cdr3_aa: CASSLGTQPYNEQFF; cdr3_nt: TGTGCCAGCAGTCTCGGGACACAACCTTACAATGAGCAGTTCTTC
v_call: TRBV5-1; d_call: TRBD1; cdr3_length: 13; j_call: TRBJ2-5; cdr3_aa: CASSYGQVETQYF; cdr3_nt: TGCGCCAGCAGCTACGGACAGGTAGAGACCCAGTACTTC
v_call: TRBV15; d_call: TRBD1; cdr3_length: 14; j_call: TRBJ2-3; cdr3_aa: CATSINDRGDTQYF; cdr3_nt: TGTGCCACCAGCATAAACGACAGGGGAGATACGCAGTATTTT
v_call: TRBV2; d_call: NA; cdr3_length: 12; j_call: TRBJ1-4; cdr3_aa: CASNQRGEKLFF; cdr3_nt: TGTGCCAGCAACCAAAGGGGCGAAAAACTGTTTTTT